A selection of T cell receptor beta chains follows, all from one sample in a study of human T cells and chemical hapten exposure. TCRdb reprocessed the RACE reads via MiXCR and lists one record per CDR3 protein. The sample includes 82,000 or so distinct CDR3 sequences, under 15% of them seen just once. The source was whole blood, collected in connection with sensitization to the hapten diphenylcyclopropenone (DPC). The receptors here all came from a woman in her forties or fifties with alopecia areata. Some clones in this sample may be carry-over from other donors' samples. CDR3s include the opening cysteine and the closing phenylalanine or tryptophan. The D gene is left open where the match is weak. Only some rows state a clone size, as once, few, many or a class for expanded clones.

CDR3aa: CASSLTRTASIDGYTF
CDR3nt: TGCGCCAGCAGCTTGACCCGGACAGCGTCGATCGATGGCTACACCTTC
v_gene: TRBV5-1
abundance: many
j_gene: TRBJ1-2
d_gene: NA

CDR3aa: CSVGQVGAYEQYF
CDR3nt: TGCAGCGTTGGGCAGGTAGGGGCCTACGAGCAGTACTTC
v_gene: TRBV29-1
abundance: many
j_gene: TRBJ2-7
d_gene: NA

CDR3aa: CASSPQWEQFF
CDR3nt: TGTGCCAGCAGCCCCCAATGGGAGCAGTTCTTC
v_gene: TRBV7-2
abundance: NA
j_gene: TRBJ2-1
d_gene: NA

CDR3aa: CSARPLFRGDDTEAFF
CDR3nt: TGCAGTGCTAGACCCCTTTTCAGGGGGGATGACACTGAAGCTTTCTTT
v_gene: TRBV20-1
abundance: few
j_gene: TRBJ1-1
d_gene: TRBD1

CDR3aa: CASQGQDEKLFF
CDR3nt: TGTGCCAGCCAGGGACAGGATGAAAAACTGTTTTTT
v_gene: TRBV19
abundance: few
j_gene: TRBJ1-4
d_gene: TRBD1

CDR3aa: CASSIIQGMNTEAFF
CDR3nt: TGTGCCAGCTCGATTATACAAGGCATGAACACTGAAGCTTTCTTT
v_gene: TRBV18
abundance: many
j_gene: TRBJ1-1
d_gene: NA

CDR3aa: CSVLSNGEAFF
CDR3nt: TGCAGCGTTCTGTCGAACGGTGAAGCTTTCTTT
v_gene: TRBV29-1
abundance: NA
j_gene: TRBJ1-1
d_gene: NA

CDR3aa: CASSLGAGRTGELFF
CDR3nt: TGTGCCAGCAGCTTAGGAGCGGGGAGGACCGGGGAGCTGTTTTTT
v_gene: TRBV7-6
abundance: few
j_gene: TRBJ2-2
d_gene: TRBD2

CDR3aa: CASSSRDVGSYEQYF
CDR3nt: TGTGCCAGCAGCTCCCGGGACGTAGGGTCCTACGAGCAGTACTTC
v_gene: TRBV7-9
abundance: medium-sized
j_gene: TRBJ2-7
d_gene: NA

CDR3aa: CASSPMRVNTEAFF
CDR3nt: TGTGCCAGCAGCCCGATGAGGGTAAACACTGAAGCTTTCTTT
v_gene: TRBV25-1
abundance: many
j_gene: TRBJ1-1
d_gene: NA

CDR3aa: CASSERERVIPDTQYF
CDR3nt: TGTGCCAGCAGCGAGCGGGAGCGGGTCATACCAGATACGCAGTATTTT
v_gene: TRBV7-2
abundance: many
j_gene: TRBJ2-3
d_gene: TRBD2

CDR3aa: CASRSGVNQPQHF
CDR3nt: TGTGCCAGCAGGTCCGGGGTAAATCAGCCCCAGCATTTT
v_gene: TRBV12-3/TRBV12-4
abundance: many
j_gene: TRBJ1-5
d_gene: NA

CDR3aa: CSAKRRGQGHTEQFF
CDR3nt: TGCAGTGCTAAGAGAAGGGGACAGGGACACACCGAGCAGTTCTTC
v_gene: TRBV20-1
abundance: NA
j_gene: TRBJ2-1
d_gene: TRBD1

CDR3aa: CASSLIQGTGELFF
CDR3nt: TGTGCCAGCAGTTTAATCCAGGGGACCGGGGAGCTGTTTTTT
v_gene: TRBV12-3/TRBV12-4
abundance: few
j_gene: TRBJ2-2
d_gene: NA

CDR3aa: CASSLAFRETSYNEQFF
CDR3nt: TGTGCCAGCAGCTTGGCCTTCAGGGAAACCTCCTACAATGAGCAGTTCTTC
v_gene: TRBV11-2
abundance: NA
j_gene: TRBJ2-1
d_gene: NA